This T cell receptor (beta chain) was found in a study of T cell responses to AZD1222 COVID-19 vaccine. Germline CDR1 is MGHDK and CDR2 is SYGVNS. The V gene lost 5 bases and the J gene lost 6 bases, with 19 bases spanning the gap. CDR3 size: 15 residues. The study's findings and limits: Regions 160-218 and 743-854 held dominance among vaccine-associated CD4 TCRs, which spanned spike.

Remarks on this clone: Antigen specificity is unknown.

TCRdb's table, derived via immunoSEQ multiplex PCR, lists solely in-frame clones and lacks some. The sample yields 150,000 or so clones, around 90% seen once. The clonotype originates from an adult in good health. The material sequenced was peripheral blood, taken on day 0 of AZD1222 vaccination. The rearrangement links TRBV25-1 to TRBJ1-1; a possible D gene is TRBD1 (5 bases). The CDR3 DNA reads as TGTGCCAGCAGTTCCCCGGGGGGGGTGAAGGCTGAAGCTTTCTTT. Protein product: CASSSPGGVKAEAFF.